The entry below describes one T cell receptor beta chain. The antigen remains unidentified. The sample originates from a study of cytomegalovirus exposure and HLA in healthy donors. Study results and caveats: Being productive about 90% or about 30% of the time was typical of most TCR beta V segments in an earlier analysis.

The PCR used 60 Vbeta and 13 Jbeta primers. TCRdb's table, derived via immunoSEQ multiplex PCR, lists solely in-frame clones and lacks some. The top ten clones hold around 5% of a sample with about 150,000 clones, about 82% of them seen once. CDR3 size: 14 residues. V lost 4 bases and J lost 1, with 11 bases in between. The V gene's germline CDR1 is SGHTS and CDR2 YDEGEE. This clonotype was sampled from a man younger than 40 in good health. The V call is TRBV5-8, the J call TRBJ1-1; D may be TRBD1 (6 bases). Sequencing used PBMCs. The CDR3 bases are TGTGCCAGCAGCAAGGGACATCAGAACACTGAAGCTTTCTTT. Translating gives CASSKGHQNTEAFF. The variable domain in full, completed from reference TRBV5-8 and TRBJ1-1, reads EAGVTQSPTHLIKTRGQQATLRCSPISGHTSVYWYQQALGLGLQFLLWYDEGEERNRGNFPPRFSGRQFPNYSSELNVNALELEDSALYLCASSKGHQNTEAFFGQGTRLTVV.